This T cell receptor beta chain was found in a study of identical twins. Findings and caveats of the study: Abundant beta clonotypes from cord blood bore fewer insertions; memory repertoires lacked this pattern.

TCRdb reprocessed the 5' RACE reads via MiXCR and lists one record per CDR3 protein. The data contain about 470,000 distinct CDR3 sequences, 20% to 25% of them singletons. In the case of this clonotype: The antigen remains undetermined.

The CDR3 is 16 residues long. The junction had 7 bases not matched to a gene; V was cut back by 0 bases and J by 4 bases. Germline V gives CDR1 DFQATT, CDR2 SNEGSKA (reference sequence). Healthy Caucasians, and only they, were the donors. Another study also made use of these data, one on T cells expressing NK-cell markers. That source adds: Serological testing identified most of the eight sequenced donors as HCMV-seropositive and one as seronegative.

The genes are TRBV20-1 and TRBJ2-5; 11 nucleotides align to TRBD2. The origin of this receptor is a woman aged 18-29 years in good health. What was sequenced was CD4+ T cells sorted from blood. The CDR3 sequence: CSARDFSGRGGETQYF. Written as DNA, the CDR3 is TGCAGTGCTAGAGACTTTAGCGGGAGGGGTGGAGAGACCCAGTACTTC.